The 22 T cell receptor beta chains presented below share a single source sample, sequenced in a study of T cell responses to AZD1222 COVID-19 vaccine. Sequencing used immunoSEQ multiplex PCR; TCRdb keeps in-frame clones, though not all of them. Here the sample spans around 85,000 clones, around 86% being singletons. The sequencing here drew on peripheral blood, taken on day 0 of AZD1222 vaccination. The receptors originated from an adult in good health.

This chain joins TRBV7-9 and TRBJ2-2; no clear D. The CDR3 has 11 amino acids. CDR1 SEHNR and CDR2 FQNEAQ come from the germline V gene (reference sequence). V was trimmed by 4 bases and J by 6 bases, leaving 3 bases between them. For the CDR3, the DNA is TGTGCCAGCAGCTACGCCGGGGAGCTGTTTTTT. As protein: CASSYAGELFF.

The CDR3 loop reads CASSQDAGGGYEQYF. The CDR3 DNA follows: TGTGCCAGCAGCCAAGATGCCGGGGGCGGGTACGAGCAGTACTTC. This sequence joins TRBV4-2 and TRBJ2-7; D might be TRBD1 or TRBD2, each matching 6 bases. V was cut by 0 bases and J by 4 bases, with 13 bases left in between. Germline V gene data show CDR1 as LGHNA and CDR2 as YNFKEQ. This CDR3 contains 15 residues.

The chain uses TRBV4-1 and TRBJ1-4; D gene unclear. Germline CDR1 is MGHRA and CDR2 is YSYEKL. The CDR3 runs to 13 residues. With 4 bases removed from V and 11 bases from J, the gap between germline ends came to 14 bases. The CDR3 bases are TGCGCCAGCAGCCGCCCACCGTCTGAGAAACTGTTTTTT. Amino acid sequence: CASSRPPSEKLFF.

The chain has TRBV14 and TRBJ1-4, with D hard to call. This CDR3 is 15 amino acids long. The V end was cut by 0 bases, the J end by 7 bases, with 12 bases between. Looked up from germline, CDR1 is SGHDN and CDR2 is FVKESK. CDR3 bases: TGTGCCAGCAGCCAAGAACGGAACTGGGGTGAAAAACTGTTTTTT. It encodes CASSQERNWGEKLFF.

This rearrangement joins TRBV19 to TRBJ2-1, with a tentative D call TRBD2 (5 bases). There are 14 residues in the CDR3. Trimming removed 7 bases at V and 7 bases at J, with 17 bases between. Per germline, CDR1 LNHDA and CDR2 SQIVND (reference sequence). The CDR3 here is CASKRTGSGNEQFF. The CDR3 DNA reads TGTGCCAGTAAGCGCACTGGGTCGGGGAATGAGCAGTTCTTC.

The rearrangement links TRBV3-1 (or the pseudogene TRBV3-2) to TRBJ2-7; D gene unclear. V shed 1 base and J shed 2 bases, with 3 bases lying between them. This CDR3 has 12 amino acids. Per germline, CDR1 LGHDT and CDR2 YNNKEL (reference sequence). The CDR3, as DNA: TGTGCCAGCAGCCAAGGAACCTACGAGCAGTACTTC. Translating it yields CASSQGTYEQYF.

The chain carries TRBV19 and TRBJ2-1; 10 positions agree with TRBD1. J gave up 6 bases and V 4 bases, and 6 bases lay outside the gene matches. CDR3 size: 15 residues. Germline V gene sequence: CDR1 LNHDA, CDR2 SQIVND (reference sequence). For the CDR3, the DNA is TGTGCCAGTAGTACGGGACAGGGGAGAGGCAATGAGCAGTTCTTC. This codes for CASSTGQGRGNEQFF.

This sequence joins TRBV5-4 and TRBJ2-1; 8 bases match TRBD2. Per the germline V gene, CDR1 is SGHNT and CDR2 is YYREEE (reference sequence). The CDR3 runs 16 residues. J gave up 6 bases and V 0 bases, and 8 bases lay outside the gene matches. CDR3 DNA sequence: TGTGCCAGCAGCTTGGTGCTCACTAGCGGCCTCAATGAGCAGTTCTTC. It specifies CASSLVLTSGLNEQFF.

A single count supports this clone. The V gene is TRBV28, the J gene TRBJ1-1, with D unclear. CDR1 and CDR2 (germline): MDHEN, SYDVKM. This CDR3 comprises 15 residues. Between the trimmed V and J ends, which lost 7 bases and 6 bases, there was a span of 21 bases. The CDR3 is CASTHPTGSGAEAFF. The CDR3 DNA follows: TGTGCCAGCACCCATCCAACGGGCAGCGGGGCTGAAGCTTTCTTT. Based on the CDR3 plus reference TRBV28 and TRBJ1-1, the full variable domain is DVKVTQSSRYLVKRTGEKVFLECVQDMDHENMFWYRQDPGLGLRLIYFSYDVKMKEKGDIPEGYSVSREKKERFSLILESASTNQTSMYLCASTHPTGSGAEAFFGQGTRLTVV.

The rearrangement links TRBV30 to TRBJ1-6; D is unclear. V was shortened by 1 base and J by 10 bases, with 11 bases between the two germline ends. The germline CDR1 and CDR2 sequences are GTSNPN and SVGIG (reference sequence). The length of the CDR3 is 13 residues. In DNA, the CDR3 is TGTGCCTGGAGTGGGGCCCCTGGATCACCCCTCCACTTT. Amino acids: CAWSGAPGSPLHF.

The CDR3 region has the DNA TGTGCCAGCAGTGACGGTACAGGGCCTGGGTATGGCTACACCTTC. Protein product: CASSDGTGPGYGYTF. This chain connects TRBV6-4 to TRBJ1-2; perhaps TRBD1 as D (6 bases). The ends were cut back, 2 bases at V and 5 bases at J, with 15 bases in the middle. CDR1 and CDR2 from the germline V gene are MRHNA and SNTAGT. The CDR3 is 15 residues long.

V gene TRBV6-2 or TRBV6-3 combines with J gene TRBJ2-5; unclear D gene. In germline, CDR1 is MNHEY, CDR2 SVGEGT. Between the trimmed V and J ends, which lost 0 bases and 1 base, there was a span of 9 bases. The length of the CDR3 is 15 residues. CDR3 sequence (DNA): TGTGCCAGCAGTTACTCGAGCCAGTTCCAAGAGACCCAGTACTTC. Protein product: CASSYSSQFQETQYF.

This clone is a singleton in its sample. This chain connects TRBV12-3 or TRBV12-4 to TRBJ2-1; weak D call: TRBD2 (5 bases). With 5 bases removed from V and 5 bases from J, the gap between germline ends came to 7 bases. The CDR3 covers 12 residues. As DNA, the CDR3 is TGTGCCAGCAGTCCCGGGAACAATGAGCAGTTCTTC. Its translation: CASSPGNNEQFF.

The gene calls are TRBV27 and TRBJ2-7; no definite D call. Trimming took 0 bases from V and 4 from J, leaving 10 bases between them. The CDR3 loop spans 14 amino acids. Germline CDR1 and CDR2: MNHEY and SMNVEV (reference sequence). CDR3 region: CASSLSIGFYEQYF. The CDR3 region has the DNA TGTGCCAGCAGTTTATCGATTGGGTTTTACGAGCAGTACTTC.

V gene TRBV9 combines with J gene TRBJ2-7; D is undetermined. CDR3 length: 14 residues. Germline V gives CDR1 SGDLS, CDR2 YYNGEE. V was pared by 0 bases and J by 4 bases, with 11 bases between. The CDR3 DNA is TGTGCCAGCAGCGTAGGGCGACTGGGATACGAGCAGTACTTC. Its translation is CASSVGRLGYEQYF.

The chain recombines TRBV6-5 with TRBJ1-2, with a tentative D call TRBD1 (5 bases). The CDR3 runs to 13 residues. V shed 1 base and J shed 6 bases, with 9 bases lying between them. Per germline, CDR1 MNHEY and CDR2 SVGAGI. The CDR3 is CASSYWGKDGYTF. DNA for the CDR3: TGTGCCAGCAGTTACTGGGGGAAAGATGGCTACACCTTC.

This chain uses TRBV27 with TRBJ1-2; 9 positions match TRBD1. V dropped 5 bases and J dropped 6; count of bases not matched to a gene: 7. The CDR3 is 14 residues long. Germline CDR1 reads MNHEY; CDR2 reads SMNVEV (reference sequence). The CDR3 DNA reads as TGTGCCAGCAGTATCGGGACAGGGTTTAATGGCTACACCTTC. Translating it yields CASSIGTGFNGYTF.

The gene calls are TRBV6-5 and TRBJ2-3, with 9 bases fitting TRBD2. V was pared by 11 bases and J by 5 bases, with 8 bases of the junction left unmatched. The CDR3 sequence is 13 residues long. Germline V gene lookup returns CDR1 MNHEY and CDR2 SVGAGI. CDR3 residues: CASRAGGKDTQYF. CDR3 in DNA: TGTGCCTCTCGGGCGGGGGGGAAAGATACGCAGTATTTT.

The CDR3 sequence: CASSERVGANEKLFF. The DNA for the CDR3 is TGTGCCAGCAGTGAACGAGTGGGGGCTAATGAAAAACTGTTTTTT. The chain recombines TRBV6-1 with TRBJ1-4; D possibly corresponds to TRBD1 (5 bases). Per the germline V gene, CDR1 is MNHNS and CDR2 is SASEGT. This CDR3 comprises 15 residues. Trimming shortened V by 2 bases and J by 3 bases, and 10 bases separated the two germline ends.

This clone has more than one count but fewer than ten. The gene calls are TRBV6-2 or TRBV6-3 and TRBJ2-7; D call uncertain. Germline CDR1 and CDR2: MNHEY and SVGEGT. The CDR3 sequence is 11 residues long. Trimming pared 2 bases from V and 6 bases from J, leaving 5 bases between. CDR3 residues: CASSYTIEQYF. In DNA form, the CDR3 reads TGTGCCAGCAGTTACACTATCGAGCAGTACTTC.

The chain couples TRBV27 to TRBJ1-4; TRBD1 might be the D (5 bases). Germline V gives CDR1 MNHEY, CDR2 SMNVEV (reference sequence). The CDR3 spans 14 residues. Trimming cost V 4 bases and J 7 bases, with 13 bases left between them. CDR3: CASSWGFLGEKLFF. The DNA of the CDR3 is TGTGCCAGCAGTTGGGGGTTTTTGGGTGAAAAACTGTTTTTT.

The rearrangement joins TRBV2 to TRBJ1-5; 12 nucleotides line up with TRBD1. The CDR3 loop spans 18 amino acids. The germline V gene encodes CDR1 SNHLY and CDR2 FYNNEI. Trimming took 4 bases from V and 5 from J; bases not matched to a gene: 12. CDR3 bases: TGTGCCAGCAGTGGGGAATACCCGGGACAGGGGGCGGATCAGCCCCAGCATTTT. Its translation is CASSGEYPGQGADQPQHF.